This T cell receptor (beta chain) was obtained from a study of vaccination and CD4 T cells after COVID-19. Study-wide context: In culture, cells were exposed to overlapping spike peptides from SARS-CoV-2, HCoV-NL63, HCoV-OC43 and HCoV-229E.

The treatment was: approximately 10-day PBMC culture with coronavirus spike peptide pools or control peptides (ViraFEST assay). Looked up from germline, CDR1 is MDHEN and CDR2 is SYDVKM. V lost 4 bases and J lost 1; bases outside the gene matches: 2. The CDR3 is 14 residues long. A note on this clonotype: Antigen unknown.

With the Oncomine TCR Beta short-read assay, DNA from cultured CD4+ T cells was sequenced. TCRdb re-called the PCR reads with MiXCR, one entry per CDR3 protein. The sample has over 10,000 distinct CDR3 sequences, about 72% seen once. This TCR came from a human donor who had recovered from COVID-19. The rearrangement joins TRBV28 to TRBJ1-1; 8 bases are shared with TRBD1. The specimen sequenced was CD4+ T cells from blood, cultured in vitro. CDR3 nucleotides: TGTGCCAGCAGTTCGGACAGGGAGAACACTGAAGCTTTCTTT. Residues: CASSSDRENTEAFF.